The T cell receptor beta chain described here comes from a study of monozygotic twins with inflammatory bowel disease. The study's findings and limits: Treatment differences in immunosuppression may have added variability to the repertoires of patients.

For this clonotype: No antigen is known for it.

This CDR3 has 15 amino acids. Germline CDR1 reads LNHNV; CDR2 reads YYDKDF (reference sequence). No DNA is given; TCRdb re-called the 5' RACE reads and lists each CDR3 protein once. This sample's clone table lists more than 350,000 distinct CDR3 sequences. The sequence was obtained from a human donor with ulcerative colitis or Crohn's disease, or a healthy co-twin of an affected twin (not recorded which). This rearrangement joins TRBV15 to TRBJ2-1; TCRdb indicates TRBD1, and absent DNA this call remains unverified. The sample taken for sequencing was blood. CDR3 residues: CATGVGGGLRNEQFF. Supplemented by reference TRBV15 and TRBJ2-1, the full variable domain reads DAMVIQNPRYQVTQFGKPVTLSCSQTLNHNVMYWYQQKSSQAPKLLFHYYDKDFNNEADTPDNFQSRRPNTSFCFLDIRSPGLGDTAMYLCATGVGGGLRNEQFFGPGTRLTVL.